The 9 T cell receptor beta chains presented below share a single source sample, sequenced in a study of cytomegalovirus exposure and HLA in healthy donors. 13 Jbeta primers and 60 Vbeta primers were used for the PCR. TCRdb's copy holds only in-frame clones and misses some; the assay was immunoSEQ multiplex PCR. The data show around 180,000 clones, with more than 70% seen just once and approximately 1.1% held by the top ten. The source material was PBMCs. The receptors here all came from a woman in her thirties or forties in good health and CMV-seronegative.

This chain uses TRBV7-9 with TRBJ2-1; a weak D match, TRBD2 (6 bases). V shed 5 bases and J shed 0 bases, with 11 bases lying between them. This CDR3 contains 15 residues. Per germline, CDR1 SEHNR and CDR2 FQNEAQ (reference sequence). The CDR3 sequence is CASSALGGSYNEQFF. CDR3 nucleotides: TGTGCCAGCAGCGCCCTGGGGGGCTCCTACAATGAGCAGTTCTTC.

The V call is TRBV9, the J call TRBJ2-1, with 10 bases that match TRBD2. The CDR3 is 13 amino acids. Germline assignment: CDR1 SGDLS and CDR2 YYNGEE. Trimming took 5 bases from V and 5 from J; bases not matched to a gene: 1. The DNA for the CDR3 is TGTGCCAGCAGTGGACTAGCGGACAATGAGCAGTTCTTC. Protein sequence: CASSGLADNEQFF.

This clone turned up a few times. This sequence joins TRBV6-1 and TRBJ1-5, with D unclear. The germline gives CDR1 MNHNS, CDR2 SASEGT. Trimming took 2 bases from V and 7 from J, leaving 6 bases between them. The CDR3 spans 12 residues. This CDR3 is CASSEWQQPQHF. CDR3 coding DNA: TGTGCCAGCAGTGAATGGCAGCAGCCCCAGCATTTT.

The chain combines TRBV6-5 with TRBJ1-1; D remains ambiguous. CDR1 MNHEY and CDR2 SVGAGI come from the germline V gene. Trimming stripped 1 base from V and 3 bases from J, with 9 bases between. The CDR3 has 14 residues. The CDR3 coding sequence is TGTGCCAGCAGTTACTGGGCGAGGGACACTGAAGCTTTCTTT. The encoded protein is CASSYWARDTEAFF.

The chain links TRBV4-3 to TRBJ2-5; D not resolved. The end of the DNA aligns better with TRBJ2-7, so the J call may be wrong. The CDR3 has 15 amino acids. The germline CDR1 and CDR2 sequences are LGHNA and YSLEER. The DNA for the CDR3 is TGCGCCAGCAGCCAAGAGGCCGACGAATACTACGAGCAGTACTTC. Translating it yields CASSQEADEYYEQYF.

Only a few counts were recorded for this clone. The DNA of the CDR3 is TGTGCCAGCAGCTTGGTCTTAAGAACAGGGGGCGACTATGGCTACACCTTC. This encodes CASSLVLRTGGDYGYTF. The chain joins TRBV5-5 to TRBJ1-2; 9 bases match TRBD1. Germline trimming cut 0 bases from V and 3 bases from J; bases unmatched to any gene: 9. The CDR3 loop spans 17 amino acids. The germline V gene has CDR1 SGHKS and CDR2 YYEKEE (reference sequence).

The chain carries TRBV7-2 and TRBJ1-2; tentatively, D is TRBD1 (5 bases). The V end lost 1 base, the J end lost 4 bases, and 10 bases lay between the germline ends. The CDR3 loop spans 14 amino acids. The germline CDR1 and CDR2 sequences are SGHTA and FQGNSA. This chain's CDR3 is CASSLDRYSYGYTF. The CDR3 DNA follows: TGTGCCAGCAGCTTAGACAGGTATAGCTATGGCTACACCTTC.

The CDR3, as DNA: TGTCTGAGTCAGAGGGTAGCGGAATACAATGAGCAGTTCTTC. It yields the protein CLSQRVAEYNEQFF. V gene TRBV27 combines with J gene TRBJ2-1, with D possibly matching TRBD2 (6 bases). The CDR3 totals 14 residues. CDR1 is MNHEY, CDR2 SMNVEV, per germline (reference sequence).

The V gene is TRBV7-9, the J gene TRBJ1-1; 8 bases agree with TRBD1. Germline V gene data show CDR1 as SEHNR and CDR2 as FQNEAQ (reference sequence). The V and J ends lost 4 bases and 7 bases, in that order; junction bases with no gene match: 11. The CDR3 has 15 amino acids. DNA for the CDR3: TGTGCCAGCAGCTCCGGACAGGGACGGAGGAATGAAGCTTTCTTT. As protein: CASSSGQGRRNEAFF.